Sequencing of this T cell receptor (beta chain) was carried out in a study of blood T cell repertoires in COVID-19. Germline CDR1 reads LNHDA; CDR2 reads SQIVND (reference sequence). The V end was cut by 3 bases, the J end by 5 bases, with 14 bases between. The CDR3 is 14 amino acids. This clone turned up a few times. Sequencing used immunoSEQ multiplex PCR; TCRdb keeps in-frame clones, though not all of them. The sample carries 200,000 to 250,000 clones, around 84% recorded once. The clonotype comes from a woman over 75 with active or convalescent COVID-19. Material: peripheral blood. The J gene is TRBJ2-7, the V gene TRBV19; tentatively, D is TRBD1 (5 bases). Written as DNA, the CDR3 is TGTGCCAGTAGTATGGGCAGGGATCGCAACGAGCAGTACTTC. Translated, it gives CASSMGRDRNEQYF.